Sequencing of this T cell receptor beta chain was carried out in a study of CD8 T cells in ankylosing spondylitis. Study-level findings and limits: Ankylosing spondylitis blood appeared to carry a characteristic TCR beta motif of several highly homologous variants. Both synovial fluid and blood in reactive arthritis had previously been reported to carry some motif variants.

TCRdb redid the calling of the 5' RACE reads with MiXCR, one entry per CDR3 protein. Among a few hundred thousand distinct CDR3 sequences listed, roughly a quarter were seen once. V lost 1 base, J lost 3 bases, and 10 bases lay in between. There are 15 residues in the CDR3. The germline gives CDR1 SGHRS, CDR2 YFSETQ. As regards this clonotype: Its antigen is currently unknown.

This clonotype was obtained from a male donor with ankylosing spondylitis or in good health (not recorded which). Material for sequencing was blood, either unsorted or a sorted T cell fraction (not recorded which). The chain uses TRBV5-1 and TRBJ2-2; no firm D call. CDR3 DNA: TGCGCCAGCAGCTTGTCGAGTCCTGACACCGGGGAGCTGTTTTTT. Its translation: CASSLSSPDTGELFF.